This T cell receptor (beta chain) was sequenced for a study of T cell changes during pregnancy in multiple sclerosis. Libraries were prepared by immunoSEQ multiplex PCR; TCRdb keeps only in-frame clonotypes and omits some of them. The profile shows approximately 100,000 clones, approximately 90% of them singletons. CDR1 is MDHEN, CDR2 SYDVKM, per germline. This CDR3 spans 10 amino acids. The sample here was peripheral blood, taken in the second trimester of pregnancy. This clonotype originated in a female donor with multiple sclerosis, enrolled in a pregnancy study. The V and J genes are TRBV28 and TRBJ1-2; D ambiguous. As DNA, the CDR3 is TGTGCGTCCCATGCGAATGGCTACACCTTC. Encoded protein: CASHANGYTF.